Below, one T cell receptor (beta chain) is given with its context. Its target antigen remains unknown. Base qualities are not provided; no much larger clone lies one nucleotide away. TCRbeta CDR3 regions were amplified from genomic DNA by means of the immunoSEQ Assay, a bias-controlled multiplex PCR. The published analysis was carried out like this. The number of nucleated cells in each sample was estimated by amplification of reference gene primers within the assay. To quantify the absolute abundance of each unique TCRbeta CDR3 rearrangement, sequence reads were collapsed and filtered. Productive Simpson clonality was computed per sample as the square root of Simpson's diversity index over productive rearrangements. TCRdb re-hosts the immuneACCESS table, in-frame sequences only. Its copies lack some clones; in the studies checked, an unresolved V gene accounts for under half of them, and the cause for the rest is not known. Clonal size and the V and J genes are those of that table, whereas D and trimming came from the DNA. The table for this sample lists 210,000 or so clones; around 82% of them were counted only once. Jointly, the top ten make up roughly 2.9% of the sample.

Whole blood was collected in K2EDTA tubes by collaborating institutions according to the institutions' own protocols. For TCRbeta analysis, collaborators shipped samples in one of three forms: frozen whole blood, isolated PBMCs, or DNA extracted from either of those sample types. Trimming removed 7 bases from V and 5 bases from J; the gene matches leave 4 bases unexplained. Reading the germline V gene (reference sequence) gives CDR1 GTSNPN and CDR2 SVGIG. The CDR3 sequence holds 13 residues, the cysteine and phenylalanine included. The kept DNA is CDR3 alone, 39 bases in frame from the first base. The entry originates in a study of blood T cell repertoires in COVID-19 (dated by TCRdb to 2020 to 2021). Regarding the research as a whole: The collaborator samples originated in the United States, Italy and Spain and spanned the acute and convalescent phases of COVID-19. The dataset comprised deeply sampled blood TCRbeta repertoires from subjects exposed to, actively infected with, or recovered from COVID-19. A freely available public database, intended as a resource for researchers studying the immune response to SARS-CoV-2, is where the repertoires were released. Samples were obtained from the ongoing ImmuneRACE study (first 160 participants) and from approximately 1,200 subjects provided by 6 global collaborators. A de-identified subject ID, COVID-19 status, age in years and sex were almost always included in the sample metadata. The material from the prospective study consisted of cDNA or gDNA derived from T cells, B-cell-depleted T cells, or PBMCs. Where HLA class I and class II types were available, the types were taken from metadata supplied by the sample provider, not from assay-based typing. Overall study results and their limits: How much clinical and demographic metadata was included differed by source and by participant, and the metadata was provided uncurated.

The rearranged segments are TRBV30 and TRBJ1-5, with 11 central nucleotides matching TRBD1. This TCR was sampled from a man aged 50 or older with active or convalescent COVID-19. Sequenced material: peripheral blood. For the CDR3, the sequence is CASPGQGDQPQHF. The DNA is as follows: TGTGCCTCGCCGGGACAGGGGGATCAGCCCCAGCATTTT. The reference TRBV30 and TRBJ1-5 proteins fill in what lies around the CDR3, so the full variable domain reads SQTIHQWPATLVQPVGSPLSLECTVEGTSNPNLYWYRQAAGRGLQLLFYSVGIGQISSEVPQNLSASRPQDRQFILSSKKLLLSDSGFYLCASPGQGDQPQHFGDGTRLSIL.